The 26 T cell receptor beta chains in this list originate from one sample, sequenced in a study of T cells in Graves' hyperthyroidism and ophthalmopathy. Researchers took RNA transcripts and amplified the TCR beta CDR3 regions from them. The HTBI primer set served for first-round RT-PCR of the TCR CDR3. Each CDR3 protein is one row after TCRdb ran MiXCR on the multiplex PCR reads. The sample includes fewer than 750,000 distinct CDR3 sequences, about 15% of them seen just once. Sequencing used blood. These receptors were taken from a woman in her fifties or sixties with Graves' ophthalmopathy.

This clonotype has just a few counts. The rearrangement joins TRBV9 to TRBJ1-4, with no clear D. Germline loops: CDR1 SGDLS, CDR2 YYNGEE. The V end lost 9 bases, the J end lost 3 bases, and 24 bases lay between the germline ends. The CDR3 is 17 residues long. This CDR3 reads CATRNAFRRVANEKLFF. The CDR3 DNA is TGTGCCACACGAAACGCGTTTCGTAGGGTGGCTAATGAAAAACTGTTTTTT. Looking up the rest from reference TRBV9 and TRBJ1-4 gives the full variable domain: DSGVTQTPKHLITATGQRVTLRCSPRSGDLSVYWYQQSLDQGLQFLIQYYNGEERAKGNILERFSAQQFPDLHSELNLSSLELGDSALYFCATRNAFRRVANEKLFFGSGTQLSVL.

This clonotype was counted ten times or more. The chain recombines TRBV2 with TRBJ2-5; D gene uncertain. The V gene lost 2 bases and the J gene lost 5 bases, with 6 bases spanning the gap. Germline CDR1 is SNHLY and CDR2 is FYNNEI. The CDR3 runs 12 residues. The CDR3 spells CASSERDETQYF. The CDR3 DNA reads TGTGCCAGCAGTGAACGAGATGAGACCCAGTACTTC.

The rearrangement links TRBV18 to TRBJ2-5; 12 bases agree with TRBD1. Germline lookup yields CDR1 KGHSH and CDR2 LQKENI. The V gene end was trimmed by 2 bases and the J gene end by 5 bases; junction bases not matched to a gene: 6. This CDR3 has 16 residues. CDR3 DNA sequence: TGTGCCAGCTCACCAGGGACAGGGGGCAAACGGGAGACCCAGTACTTC. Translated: CASSPGTGGKRETQYF. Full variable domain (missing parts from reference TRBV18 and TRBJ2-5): NAGVMQNPRHLVRRRGQEARLRCSPMKGHSHVYWYRQLPEEGLKFMVYLQKENIIDESGMPKERFSAEFPKEGPSILRIQQVVRGDSAAYFCASSPGTGGKRETQYFGPGTRLLVL.

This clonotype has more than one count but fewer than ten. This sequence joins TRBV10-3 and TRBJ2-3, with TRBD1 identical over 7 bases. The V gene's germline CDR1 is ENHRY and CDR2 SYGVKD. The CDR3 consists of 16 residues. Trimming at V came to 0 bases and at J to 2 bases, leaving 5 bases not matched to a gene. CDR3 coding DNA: TGTGCCATCAGTGAGTCCGGGGACAGTGACACAGATACGCAGTATTTT. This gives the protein CAISESGDSDTDTQYF.

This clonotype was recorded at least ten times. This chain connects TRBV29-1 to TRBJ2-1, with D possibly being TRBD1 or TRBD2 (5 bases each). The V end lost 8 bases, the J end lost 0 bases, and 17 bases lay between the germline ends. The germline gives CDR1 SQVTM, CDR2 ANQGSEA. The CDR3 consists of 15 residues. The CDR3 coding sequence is TGCAGCACAATTGAATGGGGGAGCTCCTACAATGAGCAGTTCTTC. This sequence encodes CSTIEWGSSYNEQFF.

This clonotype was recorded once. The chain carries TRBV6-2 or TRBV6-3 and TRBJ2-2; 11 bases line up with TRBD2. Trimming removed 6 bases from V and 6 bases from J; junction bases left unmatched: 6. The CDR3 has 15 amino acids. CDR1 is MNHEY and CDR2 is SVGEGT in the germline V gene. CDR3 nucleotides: TGTGCCAGCAGCCCTACGGGACTAGCGGCCGGGGAGCTGTTTTTT. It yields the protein CASSPTGLAAGELFF.

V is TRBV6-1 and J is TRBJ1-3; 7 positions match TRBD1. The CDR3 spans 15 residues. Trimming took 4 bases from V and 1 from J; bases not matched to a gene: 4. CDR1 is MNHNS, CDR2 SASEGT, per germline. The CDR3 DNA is TGTGCCAGCAGTGCACAGGGACAGTCTGGAAACACCATATATTTT. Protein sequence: CASSAQGQSGNTIYF.

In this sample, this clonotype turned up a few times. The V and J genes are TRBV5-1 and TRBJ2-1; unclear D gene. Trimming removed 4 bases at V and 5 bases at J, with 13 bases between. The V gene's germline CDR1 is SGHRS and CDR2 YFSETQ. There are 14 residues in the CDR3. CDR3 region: CASSRQQDDNEQFF. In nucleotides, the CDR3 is TGCGCCAGCAGCCGGCAGCAGGACGACAATGAGCAGTTCTTC.

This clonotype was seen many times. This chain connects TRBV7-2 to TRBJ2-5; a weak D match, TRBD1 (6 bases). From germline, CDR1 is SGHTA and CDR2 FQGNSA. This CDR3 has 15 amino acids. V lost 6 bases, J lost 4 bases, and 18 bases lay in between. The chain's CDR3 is CASRLQKGDRETQYF. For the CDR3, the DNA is TGTGCCAGCAGGCTACAGAAGGGGGATAGAGAGACCCAGTACTTC. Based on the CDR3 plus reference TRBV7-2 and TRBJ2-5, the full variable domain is GAGVSQSPSNKVTEKGKDVELRCDPISGHTALYWYRQSLGQGLEFLIYFQGNSAPDKSGLPSDRFSAERTGGSVSTLTIQRTQQEDSAVYLCASRLQKGDRETQYFGPGTRLLVL.

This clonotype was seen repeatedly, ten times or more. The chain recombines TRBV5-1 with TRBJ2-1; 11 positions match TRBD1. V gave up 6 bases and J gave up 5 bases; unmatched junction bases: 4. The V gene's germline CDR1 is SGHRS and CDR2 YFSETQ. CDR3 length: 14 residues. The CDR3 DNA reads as TGCGCCAGCACCGGGGACAGGGGGGACAATGAGCAGTTCTTC. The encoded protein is CASTGDRGDNEQFF.

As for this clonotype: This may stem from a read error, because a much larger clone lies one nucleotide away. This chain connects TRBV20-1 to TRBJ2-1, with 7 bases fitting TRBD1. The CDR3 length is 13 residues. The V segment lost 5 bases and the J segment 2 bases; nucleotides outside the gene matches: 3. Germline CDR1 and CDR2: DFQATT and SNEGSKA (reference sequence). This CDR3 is CSAGQVPYNEQFF. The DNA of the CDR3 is TGCAGTGCTGGACAGGTCCCCTACAATGAGCAGTTCTTC.

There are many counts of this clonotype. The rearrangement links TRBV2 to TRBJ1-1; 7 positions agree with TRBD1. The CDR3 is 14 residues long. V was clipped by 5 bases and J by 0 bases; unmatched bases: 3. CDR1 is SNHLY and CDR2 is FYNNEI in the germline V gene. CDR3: CASSKGAVNTEAFF. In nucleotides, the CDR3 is TGTGCCAGCAGTAAGGGGGCGGTGAACACTGAAGCTTTCTTT.

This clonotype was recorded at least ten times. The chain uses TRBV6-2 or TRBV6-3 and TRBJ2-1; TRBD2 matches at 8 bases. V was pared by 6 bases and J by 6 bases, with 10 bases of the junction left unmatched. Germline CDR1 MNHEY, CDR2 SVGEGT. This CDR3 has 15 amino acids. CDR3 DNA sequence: TGTGCCAGCAGCTACCTTCAGCGGGAGATCAATGAGCAGTTCTTC. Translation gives CASSYLQREINEQFF.

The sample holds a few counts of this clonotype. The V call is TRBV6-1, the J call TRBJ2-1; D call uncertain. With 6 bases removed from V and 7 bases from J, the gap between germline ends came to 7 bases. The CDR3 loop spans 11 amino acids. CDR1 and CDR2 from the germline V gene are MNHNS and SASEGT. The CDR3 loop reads CASSPMNEQFF. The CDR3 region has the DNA TGTGCCAGCAGCCCTATGAATGAGCAGTTCTTC.

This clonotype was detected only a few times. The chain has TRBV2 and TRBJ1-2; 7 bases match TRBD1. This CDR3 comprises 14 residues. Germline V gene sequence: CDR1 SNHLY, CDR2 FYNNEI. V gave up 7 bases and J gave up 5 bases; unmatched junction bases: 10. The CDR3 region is CASNRQGVPYGYTF. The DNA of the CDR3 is TGTGCCAGCAACCGACAGGGAGTACCATATGGCTACACCTTC.

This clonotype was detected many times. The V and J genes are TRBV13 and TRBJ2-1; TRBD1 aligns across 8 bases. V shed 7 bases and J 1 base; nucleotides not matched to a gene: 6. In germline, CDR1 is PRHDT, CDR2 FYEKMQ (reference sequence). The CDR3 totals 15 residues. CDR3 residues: CASNLGTGSYNEQFF. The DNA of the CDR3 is TGTGCCAGCAACCTTGGGACAGGTTCCTACAATGAGCAGTTCTTC.

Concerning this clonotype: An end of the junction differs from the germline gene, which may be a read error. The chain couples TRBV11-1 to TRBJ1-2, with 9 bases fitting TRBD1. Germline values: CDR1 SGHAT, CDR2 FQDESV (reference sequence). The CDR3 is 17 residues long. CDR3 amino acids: CASSLRGRDRELDGCTF. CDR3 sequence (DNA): TGTGCCAGCAGCTTACGGGGTCGGGACAGGGAGTTGGATGGCTGCACCTTC. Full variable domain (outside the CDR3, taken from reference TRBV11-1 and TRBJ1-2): EAEVAQSPRYKITEKSQAVAFWCDPISGHATLYWYRQILGQGPELLVQFQDESVVDDSQLPKDRFSAERLKGVDSTLKIQPAELGDSAMYLCASSLRGRDRELDGCTFGSGTRLTVV.

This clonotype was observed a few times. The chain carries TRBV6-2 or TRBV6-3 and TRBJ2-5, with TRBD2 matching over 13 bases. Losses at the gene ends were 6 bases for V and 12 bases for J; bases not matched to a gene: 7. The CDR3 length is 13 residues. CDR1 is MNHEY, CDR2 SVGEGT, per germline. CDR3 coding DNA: TGTGCCAGCAGCACGGGACTAGCGGGAACGGAGTACTTC. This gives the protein CASSTGLAGTEYF.

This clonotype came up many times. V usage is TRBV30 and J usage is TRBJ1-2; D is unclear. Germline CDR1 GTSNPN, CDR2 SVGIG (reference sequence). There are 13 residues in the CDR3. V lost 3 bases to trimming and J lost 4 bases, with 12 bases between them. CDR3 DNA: TGTGCCTGGAGAGACGGGATCCTCTATGGCTACACCTTC. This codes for CAWRDGILYGYTF.

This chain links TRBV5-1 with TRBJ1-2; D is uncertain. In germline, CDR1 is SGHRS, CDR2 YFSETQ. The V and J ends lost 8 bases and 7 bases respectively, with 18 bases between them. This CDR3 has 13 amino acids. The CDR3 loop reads CASSEPTRGGYTF. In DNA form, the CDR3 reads TGCGCCAGTTCGGAACCCACGCGGGGTGGCTACACCTTC. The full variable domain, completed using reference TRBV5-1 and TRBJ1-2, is KAGVTQTPRYLIKTRGQQVTLSCSPISGHRSVSWYQQTPGQGLQFLFEYFSETQRNKGNFPGRFSGRQFSNSRSEMNVSTLELGDSALYLCASSEPTRGGYTFGSGTRLTVV.

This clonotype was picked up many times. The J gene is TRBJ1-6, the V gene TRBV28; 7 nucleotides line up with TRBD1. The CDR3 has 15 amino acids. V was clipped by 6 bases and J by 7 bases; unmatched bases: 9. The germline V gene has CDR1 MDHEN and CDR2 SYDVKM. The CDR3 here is CASRTGRQYNSPLHF. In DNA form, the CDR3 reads TGTGCCAGCAGGACAGGGCGACAATACAATTCACCCCTCCACTTT.

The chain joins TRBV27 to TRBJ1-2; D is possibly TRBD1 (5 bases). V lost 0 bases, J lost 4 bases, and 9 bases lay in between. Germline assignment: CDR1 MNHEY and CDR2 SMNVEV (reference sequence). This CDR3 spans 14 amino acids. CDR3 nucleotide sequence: TGTGCCAGCAGTTTATCGGGGGGTTTCTATGGCTACACCTTC. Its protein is CASSLSGGFYGYTF.

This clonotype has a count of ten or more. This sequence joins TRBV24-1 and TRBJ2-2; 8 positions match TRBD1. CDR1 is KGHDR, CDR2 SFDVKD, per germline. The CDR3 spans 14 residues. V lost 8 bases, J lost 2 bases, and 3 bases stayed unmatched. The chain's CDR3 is CATTQGGNTGELFF. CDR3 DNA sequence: TGTGCCACCACACAGGGGGGAAACACCGGGGAGCTGTTTTTT.

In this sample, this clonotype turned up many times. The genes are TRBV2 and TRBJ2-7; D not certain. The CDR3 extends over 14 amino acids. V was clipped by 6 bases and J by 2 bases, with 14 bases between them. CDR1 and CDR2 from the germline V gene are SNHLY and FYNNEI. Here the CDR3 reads CASSPLGGTYEQYF. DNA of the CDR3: TGTGCCAGCAGCCCCCTGGGCGGAACCTACGAGCAGTACTTC.

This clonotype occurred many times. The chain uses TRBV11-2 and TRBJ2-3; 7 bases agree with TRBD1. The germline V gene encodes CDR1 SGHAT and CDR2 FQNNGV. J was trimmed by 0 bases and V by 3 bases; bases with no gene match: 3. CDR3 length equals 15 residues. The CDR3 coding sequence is TGTGCCAGCAGCTTGACAGGGAAAAGCACAGATACGCAGTATTTT. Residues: CASSLTGKSTDTQYF.

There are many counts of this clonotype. CDR3 nucleotides: TGTGCCAGCACCCCGACGGAGGTTAGCACAGATACGCAGTATTTT. This encodes CASTPTEVSTDTQYF. V gene TRBV12-3 or TRBV12-4 combines with J gene TRBJ2-3; D possibly corresponds to TRBD2 (5 bases). V lost 7 bases, J lost 0 bases, and 14 bases lay in between. The CDR3 is 15 amino acids.